This TCR beta chain was captured in a study of cytomegalovirus exposure and HLA in healthy donors. Points from the study as a whole: In a later analysis, a genetic analysis reported fewer productive-TCR N-insertions in an Asian-associated ancestry cluster than the cohort average. According to the study, around 150 TCR beta chains were cytomegalovirus-associated. Most of the TCR beta V segments (in an earlier analysis) were productive either about 87% or about 30% of the time.

Everyone who donated was a healthy bone marrow donor. V lost 4 bases and J lost 4, with 11 bases in between. Per the germline V gene, CDR1 is SGHDT and CDR2 is YYEEEE. The CDR3 runs to 13 residues. This clone was seen just once. Its specificity is unknown. The PCR ran on 60 Vbeta and 13 Jbeta primers. Profiled with immunoSEQ multiplex PCR; TCRdb holds only in-frame clones, not every one. The data hold tens of thousands of clones, with around 72% observed a single time. This chain joins TRBV5-6 and TRBJ1-2, with D perhaps matching TRBD1 (6 bases). This TCR was sampled from a young woman in good health and CMV-seronegative. The source material was PBMCs. The CDR3 sequence is CASSKGQTYGYTF. In DNA, the CDR3 is TGTGCCAGCAGCAAAGGACAGACCTATGGCTACACCTTC.